This T cell receptor beta chain stems from a study of blood T cell repertoires in COVID-19. The assay was immunoSEQ multiplex PCR, and TCRdb's table has in-frame clones only and misses some. The profile shows 90,000 or so clones, around 84% of them singletons. Trimming pared 2 bases from V and 1 base from J, leaving 8 bases between. The CDR3 runs to 14 residues. Germline CDR1 MDHEN, CDR2 SYDVKM. The sample comprised peripheral blood. This chain connects TRBV28 to TRBJ1-1; the D is unclear. The source is a man aged 60 to 69 with acute or convalescent COVID-19. The CDR3 DNA reads as TGTGCCAGCAGTTTACTGTCAGGGAACACTGAAGCTTTCTTT. Translating it yields CASSLLSGNTEAFF.